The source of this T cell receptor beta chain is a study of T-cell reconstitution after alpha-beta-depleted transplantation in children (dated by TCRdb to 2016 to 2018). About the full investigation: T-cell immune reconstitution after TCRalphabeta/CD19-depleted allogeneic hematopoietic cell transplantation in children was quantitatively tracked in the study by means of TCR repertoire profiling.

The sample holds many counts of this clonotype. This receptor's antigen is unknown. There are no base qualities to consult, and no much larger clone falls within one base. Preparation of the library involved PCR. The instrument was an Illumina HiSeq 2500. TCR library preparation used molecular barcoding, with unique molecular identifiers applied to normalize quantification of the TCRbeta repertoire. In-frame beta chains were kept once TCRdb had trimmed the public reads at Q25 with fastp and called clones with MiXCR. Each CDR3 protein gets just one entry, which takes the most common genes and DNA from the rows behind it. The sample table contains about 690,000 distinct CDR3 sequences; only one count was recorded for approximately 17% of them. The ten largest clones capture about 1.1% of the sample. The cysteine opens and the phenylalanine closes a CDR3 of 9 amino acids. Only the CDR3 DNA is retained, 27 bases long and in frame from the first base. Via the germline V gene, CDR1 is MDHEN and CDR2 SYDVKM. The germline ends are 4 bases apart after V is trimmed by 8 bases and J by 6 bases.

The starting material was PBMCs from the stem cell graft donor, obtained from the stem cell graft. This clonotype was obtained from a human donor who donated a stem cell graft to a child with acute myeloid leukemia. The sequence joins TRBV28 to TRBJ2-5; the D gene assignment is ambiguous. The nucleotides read TGTGCCAGCGGAAAGACCCAGTACTTC. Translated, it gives CASGKTQYF.